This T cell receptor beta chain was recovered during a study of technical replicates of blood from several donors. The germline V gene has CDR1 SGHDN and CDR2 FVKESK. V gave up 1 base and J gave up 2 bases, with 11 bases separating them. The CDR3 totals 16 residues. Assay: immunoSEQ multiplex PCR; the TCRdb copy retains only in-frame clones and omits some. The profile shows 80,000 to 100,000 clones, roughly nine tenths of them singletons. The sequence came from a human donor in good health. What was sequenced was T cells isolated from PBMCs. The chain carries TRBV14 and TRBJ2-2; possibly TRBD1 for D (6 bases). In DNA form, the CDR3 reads TGTGCCAGCAGCCAAGGGATGACAGGCAACACCGGGGAGCTGTTTTTT. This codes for CASSQGMTGNTGELFF.